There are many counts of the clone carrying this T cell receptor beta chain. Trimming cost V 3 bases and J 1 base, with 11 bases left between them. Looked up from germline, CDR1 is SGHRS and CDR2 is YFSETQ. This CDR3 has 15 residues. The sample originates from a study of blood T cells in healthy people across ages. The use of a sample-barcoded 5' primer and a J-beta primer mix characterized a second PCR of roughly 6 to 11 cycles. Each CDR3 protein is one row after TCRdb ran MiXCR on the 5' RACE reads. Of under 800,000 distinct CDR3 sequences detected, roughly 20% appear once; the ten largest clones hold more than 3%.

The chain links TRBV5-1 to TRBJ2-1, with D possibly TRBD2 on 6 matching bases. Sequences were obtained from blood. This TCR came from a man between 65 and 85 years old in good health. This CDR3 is CASSSTGLSYNEQFF. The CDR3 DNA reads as TGCGCCAGCAGCTCCACGGGACTTTCCTACAATGAGCAGTTCTTC.